This T cell receptor beta chain came from a study of identifying expanded T cells in peripheral blood. Regarding this clone: Its antigen is currently unknown.

The protocol was immunoSEQ multiplex PCR, while the TCRdb copy is restricted to in-frame clones and leaves out a portion. The sample contains about 85,000 clones, 89% of which appear only once. Study results and limitations: Roughly two-week clone count variance significantly increased as total template count grew. Technical replicates showed about 1.1 changed clones; approximately 2 weeks about 16; four weeks 19.

Healthy donors had no documented immune events, such as infections, while sampled. The sample was blood. The TCR was taken from a person between 18 and 69 years old in good health.

CDR3 sequence: CASIPAGSTDEQYF. The CDR3, as DNA: TGTGCCAGCATCCCAGCGGGGAGCACAGACGAGCAGTACTTC. The V and J genes are TRBV6-1 and TRBJ2-7; 7 bases are shared with TRBD2. Trimming cost V 7 bases and J 5 bases; bases outside gene matches: 11. Germline V CDR1 and CDR2: MNHNS, SASEGT. The CDR3 sequence is 14 residues long.